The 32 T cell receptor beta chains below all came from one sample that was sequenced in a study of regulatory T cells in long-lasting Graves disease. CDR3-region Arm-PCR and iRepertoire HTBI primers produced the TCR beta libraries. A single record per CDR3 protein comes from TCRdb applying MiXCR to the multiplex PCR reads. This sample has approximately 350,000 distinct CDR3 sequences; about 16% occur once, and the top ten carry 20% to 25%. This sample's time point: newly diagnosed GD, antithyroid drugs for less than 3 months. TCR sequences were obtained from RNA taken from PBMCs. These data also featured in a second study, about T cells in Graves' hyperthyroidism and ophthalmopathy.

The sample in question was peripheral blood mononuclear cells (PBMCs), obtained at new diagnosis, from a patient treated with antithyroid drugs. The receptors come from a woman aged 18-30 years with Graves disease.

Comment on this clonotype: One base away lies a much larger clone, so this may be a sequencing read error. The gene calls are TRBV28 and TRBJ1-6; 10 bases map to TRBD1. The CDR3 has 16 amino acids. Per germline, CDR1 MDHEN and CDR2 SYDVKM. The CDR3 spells CAGRTTGTGDNSPLHF. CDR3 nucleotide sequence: TGTGCCGGCAGGACCACAGGGACAGGGGATAATTCACCCCTCCACTTT.

The CDR3 loop is CATSNPTGGTYGYTF. In nucleotides, the CDR3 is TGTGCCACCAGCAATCCGACAGGGGGTACCTATGGCTACACCTTC. The rearrangement links TRBV15 to TRBJ1-2; 9 bases line up with TRBD1. Germline CDR1 is LNHNV and CDR2 is YYDKDF (reference sequence). There are 15 residues in the CDR3. The junction had 7 bases not matched to a gene; V was cut back by 4 bases and J by 4 bases. Complete variable domain (other parts from reference TRBV15 and TRBJ1-2): DAMVIQNPRYQVTQFGKPVTLSCSQTLNHNVMYWYQQKSSQAPKLLFHYYDKDFNNEADTPDNFQSRRPNTSFCFLDIRSPGLGDTAMYLCATSNPTGGTYGYTFGSGTRLTVV.

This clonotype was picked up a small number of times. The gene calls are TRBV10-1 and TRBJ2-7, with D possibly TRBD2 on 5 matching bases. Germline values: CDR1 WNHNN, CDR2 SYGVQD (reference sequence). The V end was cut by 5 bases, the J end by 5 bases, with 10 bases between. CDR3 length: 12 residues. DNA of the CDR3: TGCGCCAGCAGTCTTCCCGGGAACGAGCAGTACTTC. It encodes CASSLPGNEQYF.

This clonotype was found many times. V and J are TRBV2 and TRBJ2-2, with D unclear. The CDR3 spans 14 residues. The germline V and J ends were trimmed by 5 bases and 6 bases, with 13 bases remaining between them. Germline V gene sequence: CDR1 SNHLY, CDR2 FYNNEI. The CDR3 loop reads CASSSSIDAGELFF. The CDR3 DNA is TGTGCCAGCAGTTCCTCTATCGATGCCGGGGAGCTGTTTTTT. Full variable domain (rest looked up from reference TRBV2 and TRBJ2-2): EPEVTQTPSHQVTQMGQEVILRCVPISNHLYFYWYRQILGQKVEFLVSFYNNEISEKSEIFDDQFSVERPDGSNFTLKIRSTKLEDSAMYFCASSSSIDAGELFFGEGSRLTVL.

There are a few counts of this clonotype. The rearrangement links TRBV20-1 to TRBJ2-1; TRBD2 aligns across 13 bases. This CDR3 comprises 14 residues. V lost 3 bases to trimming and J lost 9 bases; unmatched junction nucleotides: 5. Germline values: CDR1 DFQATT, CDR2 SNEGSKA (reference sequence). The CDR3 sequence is CSARGTSGVGEQFF. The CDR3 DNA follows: TGCAGTGCTAGGGGGACTAGCGGGGTGGGTGAGCAGTTCTTC.

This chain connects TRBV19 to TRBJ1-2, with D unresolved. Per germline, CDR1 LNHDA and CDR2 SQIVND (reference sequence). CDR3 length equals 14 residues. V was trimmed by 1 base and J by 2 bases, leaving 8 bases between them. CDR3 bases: TGTGCCAGTAGTATAGCCCTTGGCAACTATGGCTACACCTTC. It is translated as CASSIALGNYGYTF.

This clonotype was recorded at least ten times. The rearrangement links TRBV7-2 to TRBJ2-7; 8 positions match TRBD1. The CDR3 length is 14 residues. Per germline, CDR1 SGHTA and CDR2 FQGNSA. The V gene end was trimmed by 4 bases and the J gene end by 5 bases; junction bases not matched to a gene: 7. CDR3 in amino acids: CASSSSQGAHEQYF. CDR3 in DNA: TGTGCCAGCAGCTCGTCGCAGGGGGCCCACGAGCAGTACTTC.

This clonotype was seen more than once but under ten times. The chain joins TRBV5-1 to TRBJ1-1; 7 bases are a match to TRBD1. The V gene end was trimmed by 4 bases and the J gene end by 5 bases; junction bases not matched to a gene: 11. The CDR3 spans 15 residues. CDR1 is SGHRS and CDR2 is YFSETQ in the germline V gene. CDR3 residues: CASSPQKGAVTEAFF. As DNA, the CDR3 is TGCGCCAGCAGCCCCCAGAAGGGGGCGGTTACTGAAGCTTTCTTT. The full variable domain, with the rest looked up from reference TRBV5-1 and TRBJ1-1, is KAGVTQTPRYLIKTRGQQVTLSCSPISGHRSVSWYQQTPGQGLQFLFEYFSETQRNKGNFPGRFSGRQFSNSRSEMNVSTLELGDSALYLCASSPQKGAVTEAFFGQGTRLTVV.

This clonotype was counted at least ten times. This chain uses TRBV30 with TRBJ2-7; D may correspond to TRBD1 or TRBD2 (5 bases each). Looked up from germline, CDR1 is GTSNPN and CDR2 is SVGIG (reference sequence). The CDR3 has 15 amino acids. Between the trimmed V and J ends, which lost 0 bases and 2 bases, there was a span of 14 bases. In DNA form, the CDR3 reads TGTGCCTGGAGTGTACGCCGGGACGGGACCTACGAGCAGTACTTC. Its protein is CAWSVRRDGTYEQYF.

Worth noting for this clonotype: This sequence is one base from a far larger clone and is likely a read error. The CDR3 loop reads CASSSRGVRANTEAFF. DNA for the CDR3: TGCGCCAGCAGCTCCAGGGGGGTCAGGGCGAACACTGAAGCTTTCTTT. The chain uses TRBV5-1 and TRBJ2-3; 7 nucleotides agree with TRBD1. The assigned J gene may be wrong: the sequence end matches TRBJ1-1 better. CDR3 length equals 16 residues. Per germline, CDR1 SGHRS and CDR2 YFSETQ.

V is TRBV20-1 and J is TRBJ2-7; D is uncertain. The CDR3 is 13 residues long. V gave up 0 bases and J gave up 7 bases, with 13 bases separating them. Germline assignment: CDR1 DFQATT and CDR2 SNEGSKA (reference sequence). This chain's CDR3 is CSARDYPGHEQYF. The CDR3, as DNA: TGCAGTGCTAGAGATTATCCTGGGCATGAGCAGTACTTC.

Written as DNA, the CDR3 is TGCGCCAGCAGCTTTTCGACCGGGGAGCTGTTTTTT. Translated: CASSFSTGELFF. V is TRBV5-1 and J is TRBJ2-2; unclear D gene. Trimming stripped 2 bases from V and 5 bases from J, with 4 bases between. CDR3 size: 12 residues. Germline V CDR1 and CDR2: SGHRS, YFSETQ.

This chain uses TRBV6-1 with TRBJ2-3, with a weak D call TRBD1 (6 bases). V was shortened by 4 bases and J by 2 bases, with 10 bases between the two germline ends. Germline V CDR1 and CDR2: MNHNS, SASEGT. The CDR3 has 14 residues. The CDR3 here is CASSVRDNTDTQYF. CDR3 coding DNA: TGTGCCAGCAGTGTCCGGGACAACACAGATACGCAGTATTTT.

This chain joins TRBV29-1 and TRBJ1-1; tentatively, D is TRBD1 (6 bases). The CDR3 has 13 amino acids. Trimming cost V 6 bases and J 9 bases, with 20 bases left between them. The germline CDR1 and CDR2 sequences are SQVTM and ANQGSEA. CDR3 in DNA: TGCAGCGTGGGGATCTCCAACAGGGATAAAGCTTTCTTT. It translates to CSVGISNRDKAFF.

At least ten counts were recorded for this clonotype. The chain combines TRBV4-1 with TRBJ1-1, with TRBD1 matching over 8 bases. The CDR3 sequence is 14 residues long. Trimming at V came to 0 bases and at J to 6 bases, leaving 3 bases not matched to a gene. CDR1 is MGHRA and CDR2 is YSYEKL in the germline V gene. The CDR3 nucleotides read TGCGCCAGCAGCCAAGATCAGGGGGCGGCTGAAGCTTTCTTT. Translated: CASSQDQGAAEAFF.

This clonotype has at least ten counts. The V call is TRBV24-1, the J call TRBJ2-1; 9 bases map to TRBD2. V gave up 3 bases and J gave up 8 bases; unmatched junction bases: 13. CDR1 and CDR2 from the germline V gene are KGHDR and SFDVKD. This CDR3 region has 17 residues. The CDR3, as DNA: TGTGCCACCAGTGATGTTGCAGGTAGCGGGAGTTTCTATGAGCAGTTCTTC. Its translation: CATSDVAGSGSFYEQFF.

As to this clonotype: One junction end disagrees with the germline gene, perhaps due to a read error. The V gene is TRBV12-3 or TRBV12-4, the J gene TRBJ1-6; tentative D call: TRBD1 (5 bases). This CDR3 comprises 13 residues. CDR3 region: CDSSEGVSSPLHF. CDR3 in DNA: TGTGACAGCAGTGAAGGGGTCAGCTCACCCCTCCACTTT.

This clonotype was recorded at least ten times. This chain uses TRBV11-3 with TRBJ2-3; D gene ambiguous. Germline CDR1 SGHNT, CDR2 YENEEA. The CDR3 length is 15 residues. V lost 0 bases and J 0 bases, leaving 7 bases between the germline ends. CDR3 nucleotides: TGTGCCAGCAGCTTAGATCCGCTAAGCACAGATACGCAGTATTTT. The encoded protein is CASSLDPLSTDTQYF. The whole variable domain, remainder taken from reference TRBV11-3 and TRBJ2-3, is EAGVVQSPRYKIIEKKQPVAFWCNPISGHNTLYWYLQNLGQGPELLIRYENEEAVDDSQLPKDRFSAERLKGVDSTLKIQPAELGDSAVYLCASSLDPLSTDTQYFGPGTRLTVL.

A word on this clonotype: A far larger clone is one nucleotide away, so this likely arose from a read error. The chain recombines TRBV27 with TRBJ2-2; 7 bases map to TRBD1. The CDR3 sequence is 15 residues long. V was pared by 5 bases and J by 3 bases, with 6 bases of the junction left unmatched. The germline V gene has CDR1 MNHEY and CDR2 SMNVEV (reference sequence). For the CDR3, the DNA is TGTGCCAGCAGTGATGCTGACAGGGACACCGGGGAGCTGTTTTTT. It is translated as CASSDADRDTGELFF.

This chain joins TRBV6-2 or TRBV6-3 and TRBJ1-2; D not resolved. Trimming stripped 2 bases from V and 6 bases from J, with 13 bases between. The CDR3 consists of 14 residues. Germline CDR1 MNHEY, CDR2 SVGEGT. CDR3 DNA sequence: TGTGCCAGCAGTTACAAAGGCCGTTGGGATGGCTACACCTTC. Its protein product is CASSYKGRWDGYTF.

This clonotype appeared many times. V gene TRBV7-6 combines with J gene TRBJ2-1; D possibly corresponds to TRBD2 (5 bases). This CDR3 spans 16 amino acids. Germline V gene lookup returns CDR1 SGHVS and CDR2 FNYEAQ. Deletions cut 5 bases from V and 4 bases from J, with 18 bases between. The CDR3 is CASSPLRRRSYNEQFF. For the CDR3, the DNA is TGTGCCAGCAGCCCACTTCGAAGGAGGTCTTACAATGAGCAGTTCTTC.

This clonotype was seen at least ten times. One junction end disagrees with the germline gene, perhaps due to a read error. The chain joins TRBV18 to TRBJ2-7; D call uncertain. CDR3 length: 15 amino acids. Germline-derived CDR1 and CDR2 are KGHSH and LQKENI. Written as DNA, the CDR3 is TGTGCCAGCTCACCACAACCGGTGGGAATCATCCCCCGGGACTTC. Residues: CASSPQPVGIIPRDF.

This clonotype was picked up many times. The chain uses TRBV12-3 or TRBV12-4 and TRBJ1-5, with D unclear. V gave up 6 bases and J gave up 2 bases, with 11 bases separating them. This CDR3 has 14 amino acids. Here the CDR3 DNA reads TGTGCCAGCAGCCCGAGTGGCGGCAATCAGCCCCAGCATTTT. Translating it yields CASSPSGGNQPQHF.

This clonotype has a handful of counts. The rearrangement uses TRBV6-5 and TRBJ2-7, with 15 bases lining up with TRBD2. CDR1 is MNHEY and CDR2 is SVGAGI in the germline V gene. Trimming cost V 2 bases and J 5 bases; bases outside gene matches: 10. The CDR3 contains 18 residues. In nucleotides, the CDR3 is TGTGCCAGCAGTTACCTTGATCCGGGACTAGCGGGAGGTAACGAGCAGTACTTC. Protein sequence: CASSYLDPGLAGGNEQYF.

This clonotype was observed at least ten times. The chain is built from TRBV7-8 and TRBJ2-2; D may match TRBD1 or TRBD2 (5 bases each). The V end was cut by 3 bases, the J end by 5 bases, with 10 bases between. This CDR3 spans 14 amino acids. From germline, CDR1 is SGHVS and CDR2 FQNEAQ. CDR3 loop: CASSFTGPTGELFF. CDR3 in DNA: TGTGCCAGCAGCTTTACGGGACCTACCGGGGAGCTGTTTTTT.

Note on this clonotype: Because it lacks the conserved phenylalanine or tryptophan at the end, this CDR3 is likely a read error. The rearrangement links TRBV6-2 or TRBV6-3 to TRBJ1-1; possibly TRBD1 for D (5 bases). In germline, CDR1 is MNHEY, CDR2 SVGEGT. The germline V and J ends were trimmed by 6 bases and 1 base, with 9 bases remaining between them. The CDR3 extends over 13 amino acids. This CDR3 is CASRIDRNTEAFL. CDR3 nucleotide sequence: TGTGCCAGCAGGATAGACAGGAACACTGAAGCTTTCCTT.

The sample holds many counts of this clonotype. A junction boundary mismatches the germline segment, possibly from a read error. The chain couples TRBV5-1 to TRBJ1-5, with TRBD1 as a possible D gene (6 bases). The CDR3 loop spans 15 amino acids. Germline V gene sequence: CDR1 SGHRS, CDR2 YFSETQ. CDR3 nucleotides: TGTGCCAGCAGCTTAGGTCCCCAGGGGAATCAGCCCCAGCATTTT. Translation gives CASSLGPQGNQPQHF.

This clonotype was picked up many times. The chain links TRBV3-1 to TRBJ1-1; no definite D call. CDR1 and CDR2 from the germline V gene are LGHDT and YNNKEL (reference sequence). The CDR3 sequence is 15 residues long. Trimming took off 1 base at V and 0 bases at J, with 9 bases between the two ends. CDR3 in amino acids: CASSQGGLMNTEAFF. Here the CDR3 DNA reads TGTGCCAGCAGCCAAGGGGGTTTAATGAACACTGAAGCTTTCTTT. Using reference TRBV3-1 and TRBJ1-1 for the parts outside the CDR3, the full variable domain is DTAVSQTPKYLVTQMGNDKSIKCEQNLGHDTMYWYKQDSKKFLKIMFSYNNKELIINETVPNRFSPKSPDKAHLNLHINSLELGDSAVYFCASSQGGLMNTEAFFGQGTRLTVV.

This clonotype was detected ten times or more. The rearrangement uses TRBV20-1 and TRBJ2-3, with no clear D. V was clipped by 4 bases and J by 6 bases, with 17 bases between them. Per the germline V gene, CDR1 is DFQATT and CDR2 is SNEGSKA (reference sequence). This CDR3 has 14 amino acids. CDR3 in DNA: TGCAGTGCTACGACTCGGTTGTTGGCGGATACGCAGTATTTT. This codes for CSATTRLLADTQYF.

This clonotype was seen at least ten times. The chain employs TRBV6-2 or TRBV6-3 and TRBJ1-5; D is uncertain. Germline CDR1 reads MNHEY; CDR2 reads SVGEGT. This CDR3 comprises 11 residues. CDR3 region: CVGISNQPQHF. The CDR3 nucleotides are TGTGTGGGGATTAGCAATCAGCCCCAGCATTTT.

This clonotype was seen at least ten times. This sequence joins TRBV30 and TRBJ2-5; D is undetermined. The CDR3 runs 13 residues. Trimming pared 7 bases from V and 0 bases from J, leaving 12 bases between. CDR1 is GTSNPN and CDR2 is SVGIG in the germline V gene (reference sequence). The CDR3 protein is CAFLQAYQETQYF. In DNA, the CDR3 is TGTGCCTTCCTCCAGGCCTACCAAGAGACCCAGTACTTC. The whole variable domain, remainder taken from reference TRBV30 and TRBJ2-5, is SQTIHQWPATLVQPVGSPLSLECTVEGTSNPNLYWYRQAAGRGLQLLFYSVGIGQISSEVPQNLSASRPQDRQFILSSKKLLLSDSGFYLCAFLQAYQETQYFGPGTRLLVL.

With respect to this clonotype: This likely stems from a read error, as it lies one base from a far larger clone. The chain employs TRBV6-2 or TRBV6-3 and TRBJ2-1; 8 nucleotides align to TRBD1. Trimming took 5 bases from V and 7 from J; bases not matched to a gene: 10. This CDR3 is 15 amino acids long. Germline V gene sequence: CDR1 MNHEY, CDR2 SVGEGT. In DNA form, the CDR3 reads TGTGCCAGCAGTGATGACAGGACAGGGACAAATGAGCAGTTCTTC. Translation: CASSDDRTGTNEQFF.